This is a list of T cell receptor beta chains from one sample in a study of metastatic and nonmetastatic thyroid tumors. MiXCR was used by TCRdb to re-call the PCR reads. The sample has 10,000 to 15,000 clones, approximately 27% seen once. The sample consisted of tumor tissue. Every receptor here comes from a female donor with papillary thyroid cancer or a benign thyroid nodule (not recorded which). Some clones in this sample may be carry-over from other donors' samples. Each CDR3 is given with its conserved first and last residue. Fields, in order: J gene, D gene, clone size, V gene, CDR3 DNA, CDR3 protein. D genes are given only for firm matches. The size of a clone is reported for some rows only, either as once, few or many, or as a class for expanded clones.

J gene: TRBJ2-1; D gene: -; clone size: many; V gene: TRBV5-6; CDR3 DNA: TGTGCCAGCAGCTTGGCGGGGTGGTACAATGAGCAGTTCTTC; CDR3 protein: CASSLAGWYNEQFF
J gene: TRBJ1-1; D gene: -; clone size: few; V gene: TRBV6-1; CDR3 DNA: TGTGCCAGCAGTCTAGAGGCGGGAGGTTGGACGAACACTGAAGCTTTCTTT; CDR3 protein: CASSLEAGGWTNTEAFF
J gene: TRBJ2-2; D gene: -; clone size: -; V gene: TRBV9; CDR3 DNA: TGTGCCAGCAGCGTAGAGGCCGGGGAGCTGTTTTTT; CDR3 protein: CASSVEAGELFF
J gene: TRBJ2-7; D gene: -; clone size: -; V gene: TRBV5-6; CDR3 DNA: TGTGCCAGCGGCTCCGGGAGCTACGAGCAGTACTTC; CDR3 protein: CASGSGSYEQYF
J gene: TRBJ1-6; D gene: -; clone size: medium-sized; V gene: TRBV10-2; CDR3 DNA: TGCGCCAGCAGTTCCGGGGGGGTTAATTCACCCCTCCACTTT; CDR3 protein: CASSSGGVNSPLHF
J gene: TRBJ2-7; D gene: -; clone size: -; V gene: TRBV30; CDR3 DNA: TGTGCCTGGAGGGCAGACACCTACGAGCAGTACTTC; CDR3 protein: CAWRADTYEQYF
J gene: TRBJ2-7; D gene: TRBD1; clone size: medium-sized; V gene: TRBV12-3/TRBV12-4; CDR3 DNA: TGTGCCAGCAGTCTCGACAGGGAGAGGGAGCAGTACTTC; CDR3 protein: CASSLDREREQYF
J gene: TRBJ2-1; D gene: TRBD2; clone size: few; V gene: TRBV12-3/TRBV12-4; CDR3 DNA: TGTGCCAGCAGTGCTTGGGGGGGAGTATACAATGAGCAGTTCTTC; CDR3 protein: CASSAWGGVYNEQFF
J gene: TRBJ2-3; D gene: -; clone size: medium-sized; V gene: TRBV12-3/TRBV12-4; CDR3 DNA: TGTGCCAGCAGTTTTCGCGGGCTGAGCACAGATACGCAGTATTTT; CDR3 protein: CASSFRGLSTDTQYF
J gene: TRBJ1-4; D gene: -; clone size: many; V gene: TRBV2; CDR3 DNA: TGTGCCAGCAGTCTGGGAACAAATGAAAAACTGTTTTTT; CDR3 protein: CASSLGTNEKLFF
J gene: TRBJ2-2; D gene: -; clone size: many; V gene: TRBV28; CDR3 DNA: TGTGCCAGCAGTTTCCGGGGATCCAGGGAGCTGTTTTTT; CDR3 protein: CASSFRGSRELFF
J gene: TRBJ2-3; D gene: TRBD2; clone size: many; V gene: TRBV20-1; CDR3 DNA: TGCAGTGCTAGAGGCGGGCTAGCGGGGTCAGATACGCAGTATTTT; CDR3 protein: CSARGGLAGSDTQYF
J gene: TRBJ2-2; D gene: TRBD1; clone size: medium-sized; V gene: TRBV6-1; CDR3 DNA: TGTGCCAGCAGTGTAACAGGGGACACCGGGGAGCTGTTTTTT; CDR3 protein: CASSVTGDTGELFF
J gene: TRBJ2-7; D gene: -; clone size: few; V gene: TRBV28; CDR3 DNA: TGTGCCAGCATCCCGCTAAGGGGGGGAGGCTACGAGCAGTACTTC; CDR3 protein: CASIPLRGGGYEQYF
J gene: TRBJ2-7; D gene: -; clone size: medium-sized; V gene: TRBV18; CDR3 DNA: TGTGCCAGCTCACCACTTGGGCTGGTCTACGAGCAGTACTTC; CDR3 protein: CASSPLGLVYEQYF
J gene: TRBJ2-3; D gene: TRBD1; clone size: -; V gene: TRBV19; CDR3 DNA: TGTGCCAGTAGTCTTTGGACAGGGCCCCAGGGAGATACGCAGTATTTT; CDR3 protein: CASSLWTGPQGDTQYF
J gene: TRBJ1-1; D gene: TRBD1; clone size: -; V gene: TRBV11-3; CDR3 DNA: TGTGCCAGCAGCTCAGGCGGACAGGTGTCTGAAGCTTTCTTT; CDR3 protein: CASSSGGQVSEAFF
J gene: TRBJ2-1; D gene: TRBD2; clone size: medium-sized; V gene: TRBV2; CDR3 DNA: TGTGCCAGTCCGGGAGGCGATCAGTTCTTC; CDR3 protein: CASPGGDQFF
J gene: TRBJ2-7; D gene: -; clone size: -; V gene: TRBV7-9; CDR3 DNA: TGTGCCAGCAGCCCTAGTATTGAGATTAGCTACGAGCAGTACTTC; CDR3 protein: CASSPSIEISYEQYF
J gene: TRBJ2-5; D gene: TRBD2; clone size: medium-sized; V gene: TRBV9; CDR3 DNA: TGTGCCAGCAGCGTAGGACTAGCGGGAGTACAAGAGACCCAGTACTTC; CDR3 protein: CASSVGLAGVQETQYF
J gene: TRBJ1-3; D gene: -; clone size: medium-sized; V gene: TRBV6-6; CDR3 DNA: TGTGCCAGCAGTTACGGCTCTGGAAACACCATATATTTT; CDR3 protein: CASSYGSGNTIYF
J gene: TRBJ2-3; D gene: TRBD1; clone size: many; V gene: TRBV7-9; CDR3 DNA: TGTGCCAGCAGCCCTAGGGACAGTTTCACAGATACGCAGTATTTT; CDR3 protein: CASSPRDSFTDTQYF
J gene: TRBJ2-3; D gene: TRBD2; clone size: once; V gene: TRBV14; CDR3 DNA: TGTGAAAGCAGCCCCCTAACTAGCGGGGGGGCGGATACGCAGTATTTT; CDR3 protein: CESSPLTSGGADTQYF
J gene: TRBJ2-3; D gene: TRBD2; clone size: -; V gene: TRBV2; CDR3 DNA: TGTGCCAGCAGTGCCCCGGTGGCTAGCGGGCCTAGCACAGATACGCAGTATTTT; CDR3 protein: CASSAPVASGPSTDTQYF
J gene: TRBJ2-7; D gene: -; clone size: medium-sized; V gene: TRBV30; CDR3 DNA: TGTGCCTGGAGTACCGAGCTGAACGAGCAGTACTTC; CDR3 protein: CAWSTELNEQYF
J gene: TRBJ1-5; D gene: TRBD1; clone size: medium-sized; V gene: TRBV15; CDR3 DNA: TGTGCCACCGCACAGGGGTCAGGAGGCAATCAGCCCCAGCATTTT; CDR3 protein: CATAQGSGGNQPQHF
J gene: TRBJ2-2; D gene: TRBD1; clone size: medium-sized; V gene: TRBV5-1; CDR3 DNA: TGCGCCAGCAGCCTCCCTCGGACAGGGCCCAACACCGGGGAGCTGTTTTTT; CDR3 protein: CASSLPRTGPNTGELFF
J gene: TRBJ1-2; D gene: TRBD1; clone size: many; V gene: TRBV13; CDR3 DNA: TGTGCCAGCAGTCGCCGGGACAGGGGAGGCTACACCTTC; CDR3 protein: CASSRRDRGGYTF
J gene: TRBJ1-4; D gene: TRBD1; clone size: many; V gene: TRBV28; CDR3 DNA: TGTGCCAGCAGACCCTACCACAGGGGAAAGGATGAAAAACTGTTTTTT; CDR3 protein: CASRPYHRGKDEKLFF
J gene: TRBJ2-1; D gene: -; clone size: few; V gene: TRBV27; CDR3 DNA: TGTGCCAGCAGTTTTGTTTTCCCCTACAATGAGCAGTTCTTC; CDR3 protein: CASSFVFPYNEQFF
J gene: TRBJ1-2; D gene: -; clone size: few; V gene: TRBV2; CDR3 DNA: TGTGCCAGCAGTGACTCGACAGGACCTCAGGGCTACACCTTC; CDR3 protein: CASSDSTGPQGYTF
J gene: TRBJ2-3; D gene: -; clone size: many; V gene: TRBV5-1; CDR3 DNA: TGCGCCAGCAGCTTGGGAGCGCCGGAGGGAGATACGCAGTATTTT; CDR3 protein: CASSLGAPEGDTQYF
J gene: TRBJ2-2; D gene: -; clone size: many; V gene: TRBV15; CDR3 DNA: TGTGCCACCAGCAGAGATTTTGGGGAGTCAGGGGAGCTGTTTTTT; CDR3 protein: CATSRDFGESGELFF
J gene: TRBJ1-1; D gene: TRBD1; clone size: medium-sized; V gene: TRBV25-1; CDR3 DNA: TGTGCCAGCAGTCGGGTCTGGGACAGCGAAGCTTTCTTT; CDR3 protein: CASSRVWDSEAFF
J gene: TRBJ2-3; D gene: -; clone size: -; V gene: TRBV19; CDR3 DNA: TGTGCCAGTAGTCACAGGGAAAATACGCAGTATTTT; CDR3 protein: CASSHRENTQYF
J gene: TRBJ2-7; D gene: -; clone size: large; V gene: TRBV19; CDR3 DNA: TGTGCCAGTAGCCCCAAGACTTCGGGCGAGCAGTACTTC; CDR3 protein: CASSPKTSGEQYF
J gene: TRBJ2-3; D gene: TRBD2; clone size: many; V gene: TRBV11-3; CDR3 DNA: TGTGCCAGCAGCCCCAGACTGGGGACTAGCGGAGGAGATACGCAGTATTTT; CDR3 protein: CASSPRLGTSGGDTQYF
J gene: TRBJ1-2; D gene: TRBD1; clone size: once; V gene: TRBV20-1; CDR3 DNA: TGCAGTTCTATTACGGGCGGCCCCGGGACAGGGCCTTATGGCTACACCTTC; CDR3 protein: CSSITGGPGTGPYGYTF
J gene: TRBJ2-2; D gene: -; clone size: -; V gene: TRBV3-1; CDR3 DNA: TGTGCCAGCAGCCTCTCTGGGGCCACCGGGGAGCTGTTTTTT; CDR3 protein: CASSLSGATGELFF
J gene: TRBJ2-2; D gene: -; clone size: -; V gene: TRBV6-1; CDR3 DNA: TGTTCCAGCAGCCGGAACACCGTGGAGCTGCTTTTT; CDR3 protein: CSSSRNTVELLF
J gene: TRBJ2-1; D gene: -; clone size: medium-sized; V gene: TRBV10-1; CDR3 DNA: TGCGCCAGCACCAACGGGTTTGGTGAGCAGTTCTTC; CDR3 protein: CASTNGFGEQFF